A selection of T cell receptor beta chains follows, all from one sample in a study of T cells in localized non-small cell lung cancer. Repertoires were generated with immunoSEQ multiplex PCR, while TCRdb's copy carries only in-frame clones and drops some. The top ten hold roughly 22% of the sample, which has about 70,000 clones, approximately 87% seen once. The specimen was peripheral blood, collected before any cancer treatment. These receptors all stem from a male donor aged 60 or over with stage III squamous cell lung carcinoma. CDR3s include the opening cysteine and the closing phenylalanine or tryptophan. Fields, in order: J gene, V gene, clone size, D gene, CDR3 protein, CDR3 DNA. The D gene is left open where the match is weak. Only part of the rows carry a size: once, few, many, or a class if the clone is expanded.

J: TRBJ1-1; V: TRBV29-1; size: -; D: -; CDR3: CSVMKGLNTEAFF; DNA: TGCAGCGTCATGAAGGGTTTGAACACTGAAGCTTTCTTT
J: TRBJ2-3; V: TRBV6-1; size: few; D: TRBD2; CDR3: CASSVGLAGGSSTDTQYF; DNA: TGTGCCAGCAGTGTTGGACTAGCGGGGGGCTCTAGCACAGATACGCAGTATTTT
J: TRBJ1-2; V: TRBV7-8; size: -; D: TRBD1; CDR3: CASSPRTGGQGYGYTF; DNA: TGTGCCAGCAGCCCCCGGACAGGGGGCCAAGGATATGGCTACACCTTC
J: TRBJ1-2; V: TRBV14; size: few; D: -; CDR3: CASSPTATTIANYGYTF; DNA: TGTGCCAGCAGCCCCACGGCAACTACTATCGCTAACTATGGCTACACCTTC
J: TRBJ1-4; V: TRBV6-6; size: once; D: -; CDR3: CASSRTGRGEKLFF; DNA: TGTGCCAGCAGTAGAACAGGGAGGGGGGAAAAACTGTTTTTT
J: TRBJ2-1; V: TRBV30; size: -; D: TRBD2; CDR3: CAWSRAGGGNEQFF; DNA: TGTGCCTGGAGTAGAGCGGGGGGCGGTAATGAGCAGTTCTTC
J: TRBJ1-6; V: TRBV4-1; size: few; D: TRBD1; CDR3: CASSQDRGDRRSYNSPLHF; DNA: TGCGCCAGCAGCCAAGATAGGGGGGACAGGAGATCCTATAATTCACCCCTCCACTTT
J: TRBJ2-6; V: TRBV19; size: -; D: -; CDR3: CASTLEGFGANVLTF; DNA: TGTGCCAGTACCCTGGAGGGGTTCGGGGCCAACGTCCTGACTTTC
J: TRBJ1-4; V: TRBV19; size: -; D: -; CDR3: CASSSGATNEKLFF; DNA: TGTGCCAGTAGTTCCGGGGCGACTAATGAAAAACTGTTTTTT
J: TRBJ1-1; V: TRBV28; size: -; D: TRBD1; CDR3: CASSLSGTGEAFF; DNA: TGTGCCAGCAGTTTATCGGGGACAGGTGAAGCTTTCTTT
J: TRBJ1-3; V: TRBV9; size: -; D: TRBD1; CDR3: CASSRGGQQFFGNTIYF; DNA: TGTGCCAGCAGCCGCGGGGGACAGCAATTCTTTGGAAACACCATATATTTT
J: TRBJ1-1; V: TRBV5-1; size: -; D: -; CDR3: CASSRAGHKNTEAFF; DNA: TGCGCCAGCAGCCGGGCGGGGCACAAGAACACTGAAGCTTTCTTT
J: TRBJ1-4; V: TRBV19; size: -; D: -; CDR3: CASNRATNEKLFF; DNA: TGTGCCAGCAACAGGGCAACTAATGAAAAACTGTTTTTT
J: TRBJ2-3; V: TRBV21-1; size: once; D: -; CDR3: CASRKEVLRKDTQYF; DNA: TGTGCCAGCAGGAAAGAGGTATTACGAAAAGATACGCAGTATTTT
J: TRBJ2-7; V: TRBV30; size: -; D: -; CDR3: CAWSVYGGGRHEQYF; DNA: TGTGCCTGGAGTGTATATGGGGGGGGCAGGCACGAGCAGTACTTC
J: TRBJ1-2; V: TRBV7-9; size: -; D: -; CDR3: CASSPRTEGGYTF; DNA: TGTGCCAGCAGCCCCCGGACAGAGGGAGGCTACACCTTC
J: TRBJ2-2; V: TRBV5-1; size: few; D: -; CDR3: CASREGQITGELFF; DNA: TGCGCCAGCAGGGAGGGACAGATCACCGGGGAGCTGTTTTTT
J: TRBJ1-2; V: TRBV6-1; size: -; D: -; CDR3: CASSEGVRVIDGYTF; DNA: TGTGCCAGCAGTGAAGGGGTCAGGGTTATTGATGGCTACACCTTC
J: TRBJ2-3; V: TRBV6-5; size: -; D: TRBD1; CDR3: CASSYSDRVSTDTQYF; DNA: TGTGCCAGCAGTTACTCGGACAGGGTTAGCACAGATACGCAGTATTTT
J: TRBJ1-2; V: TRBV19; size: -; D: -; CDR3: CASSPAGGRGYYGYTF; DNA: TGTGCCAGTAGTCCCGCGGGGGGGAGAGGGTACTATGGCTACACCTTC
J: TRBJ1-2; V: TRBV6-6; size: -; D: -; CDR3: CASSSSGTSYGYTF; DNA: TGTGCCAGCAGTTCATCCGGGACATCCTATGGCTACACCTTC
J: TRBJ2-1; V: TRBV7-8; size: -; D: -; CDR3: CASSLDISSYNEQFF; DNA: TGTGCCAGCAGCCTGGACATTTCTTCCTACAATGAGCAGTTCTTC
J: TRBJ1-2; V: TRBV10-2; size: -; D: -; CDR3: CASSENRALYGYTF; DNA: TGCGCCAGCAGTGAGAACAGGGCCCTTTATGGCTACACCTTC
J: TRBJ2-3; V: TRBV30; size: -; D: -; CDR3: CAWDGGADTQYF; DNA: TGTGCCTGGGATGGGGGGGCTGATACGCAGTATTTT
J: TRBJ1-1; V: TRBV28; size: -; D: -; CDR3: CASISTPVNTEAFF; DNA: TGTGCCAGCATTTCTACTCCGGTTAACACTGAAGCTTTCTTT
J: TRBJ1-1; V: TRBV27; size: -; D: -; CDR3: CASSSLADTEAFF; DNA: TGTGCCAGCAGTTCACTTGCCGACACTGAAGCTTTCTTT
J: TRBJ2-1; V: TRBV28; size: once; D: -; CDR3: CASSSGWQAGNEQFF; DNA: TGTGCCAGCAGTTCAGGCTGGCAGGCGGGCAATGAGCAGTTCTTC
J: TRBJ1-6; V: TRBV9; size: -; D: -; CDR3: CASSVDAGPLHF; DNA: TGTGCCAGCAGCGTGGACGCCGGACCCCTCCACTTT
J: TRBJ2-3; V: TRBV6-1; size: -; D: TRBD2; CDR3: CASSVASGGPLTDTQYF; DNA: TGTGCCAGCAGTGTGGCTAGCGGGGGGCCACTCACAGATACGCAGTATTTT
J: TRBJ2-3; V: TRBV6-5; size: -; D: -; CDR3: CASSYSWQDRTDTQYF; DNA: TGTGCCAGCAGTTACTCGTGGCAGGATCGGACAGATACGCAGTATTTT
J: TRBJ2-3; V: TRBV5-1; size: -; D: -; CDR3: CASSLALGETDTQYF; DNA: TGCGCCAGCAGCTTGGCGCTAGGGGAGACAGATACGCAGTATTTT
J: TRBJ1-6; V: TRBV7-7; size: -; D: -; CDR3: CASSLHRDSPLHF; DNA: TGTGCTAGCAGCTTGCACCGTGATTCACCCCTCCACTTT
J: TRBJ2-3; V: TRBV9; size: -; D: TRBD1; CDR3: CASSTTGQGAEEDTQYF; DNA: TGTGCCAGCAGCACCACGGGACAGGGGGCGGAGGAAGATACGCAGTATTTT
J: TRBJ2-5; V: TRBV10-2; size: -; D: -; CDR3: CASTGTSAGQETQYF; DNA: TGCGCCAGCACGGGTACATCGGCAGGGCAGGAGACCCAGTACTTC
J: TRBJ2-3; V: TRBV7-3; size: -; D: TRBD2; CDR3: CASSLTGLAGEADTQYF; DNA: TGTGCCAGCAGTCTAACAGGACTAGCGGGGGAGGCAGATACGCAGTATTTT
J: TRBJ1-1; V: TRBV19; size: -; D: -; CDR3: CARVGTEAFF; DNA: TGTGCCCGGGTAGGCACTGAAGCTTTCTTT
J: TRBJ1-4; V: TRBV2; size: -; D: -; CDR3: CASSGATNEKLFF; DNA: TGTGCCAGCTCCGGGGCAACTAATGAAAAACTGTTTTTT
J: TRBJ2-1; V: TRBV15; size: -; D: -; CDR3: CATSMDKSSYNEQFF; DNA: TGTGCCACCAGCATGGATAAAAGCTCCTACAATGAGCAGTTCTTC
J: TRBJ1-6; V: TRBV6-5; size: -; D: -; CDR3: CASSYSQNRNNSPLHF; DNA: TGTGCCAGCAGTTACTCGCAGAATCGCAATAATTCACCCCTCCACTTT
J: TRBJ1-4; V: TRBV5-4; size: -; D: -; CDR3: CASSSQEGERLFF; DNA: TGTGCCAGCAGCTCCCAGGAGGGCGAGAGGCTGTTTTTT
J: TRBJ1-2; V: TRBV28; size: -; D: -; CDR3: CASSLGLYGYTF; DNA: TGTGCCAGCAGTTTAGGGCTCTATGGCTACACCTTC
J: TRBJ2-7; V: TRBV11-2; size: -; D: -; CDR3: CASSGSLTQYEQYF; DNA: TGTGCCAGCAGCGGATCTCTGACCCAATACGAGCAGTACTTC
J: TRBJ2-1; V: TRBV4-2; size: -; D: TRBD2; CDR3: CASSLGTSDYNEQFF; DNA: TGTGCCAGCAGCCTCGGGACTAGCGATTACAATGAGCAGTTCTTC
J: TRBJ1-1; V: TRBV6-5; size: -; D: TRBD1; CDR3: CASRQGWNTEAFF; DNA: TGTGCCAGCAGACAGGGGTGGAACACTGAAGCTTTCTTT